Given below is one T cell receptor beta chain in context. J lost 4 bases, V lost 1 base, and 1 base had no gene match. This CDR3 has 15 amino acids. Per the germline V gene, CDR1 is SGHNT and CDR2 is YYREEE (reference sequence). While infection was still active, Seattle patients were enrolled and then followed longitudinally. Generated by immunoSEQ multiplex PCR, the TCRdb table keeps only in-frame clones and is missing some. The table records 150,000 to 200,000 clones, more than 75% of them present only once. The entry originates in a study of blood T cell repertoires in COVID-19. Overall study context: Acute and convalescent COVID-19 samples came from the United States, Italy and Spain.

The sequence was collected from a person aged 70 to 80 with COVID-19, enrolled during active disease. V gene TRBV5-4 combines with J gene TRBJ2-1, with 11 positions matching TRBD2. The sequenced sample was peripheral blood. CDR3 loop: CASSLPSGGYNEQFF. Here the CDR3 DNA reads TGTGCCAGCAGCTTGCCTAGCGGGGGGTACAATGAGCAGTTCTTC.